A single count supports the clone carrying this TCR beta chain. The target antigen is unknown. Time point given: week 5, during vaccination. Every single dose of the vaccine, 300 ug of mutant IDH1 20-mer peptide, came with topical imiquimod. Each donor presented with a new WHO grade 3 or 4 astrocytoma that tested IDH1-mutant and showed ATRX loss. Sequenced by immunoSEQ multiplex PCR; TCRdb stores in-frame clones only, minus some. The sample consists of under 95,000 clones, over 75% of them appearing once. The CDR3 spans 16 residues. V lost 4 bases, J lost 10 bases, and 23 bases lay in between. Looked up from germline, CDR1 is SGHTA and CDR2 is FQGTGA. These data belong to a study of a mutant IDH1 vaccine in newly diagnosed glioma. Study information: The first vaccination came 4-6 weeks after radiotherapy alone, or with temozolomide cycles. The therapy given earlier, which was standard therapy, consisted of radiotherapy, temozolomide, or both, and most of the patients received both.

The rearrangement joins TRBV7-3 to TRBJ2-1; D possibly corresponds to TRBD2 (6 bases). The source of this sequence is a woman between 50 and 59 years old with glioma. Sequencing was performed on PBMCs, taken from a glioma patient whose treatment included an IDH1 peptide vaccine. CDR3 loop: CASSSRQSGGMGEQFF. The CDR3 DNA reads TGTGCCAGCAGCTCCCGACAGTCAGGCGGGATGGGGGAGCAGTTCTTC. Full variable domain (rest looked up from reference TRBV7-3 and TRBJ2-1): GAGVSQTPSNKVTEKGKYVELRCDPISGHTALYWYRQSLGQGPEFLIYFQGTGAADDSGLPNDRFFAVRPEGSVSTLKIQRTERGDSAVYLCASSSRQSGGMGEQFFGPGTRLTVL.